One sample yielded the 6 T cell receptor beta chains listed below, sequenced in a study of T-cell reconstitution after alpha-beta-depleted transplantation in children. Construction of the TCRbeta library involved unique molecular identifiers. TCRdb independently ran MiXCR on the PCR reads; one entry per CDR3 protein. The table lists almost 600,000 distinct CDR3 sequences, more than 20% of them singletons. Specimen: PBMCs, collected before TCRalphabeta/CD19-depleted stem cell transplant. The receptors come from a boy under two years old with Wiskott-Aldrich syndrome, due to receive a stem cell transplant.

The rearrangement links TRBV5-6 to TRBJ2-1; 8 bases line up with TRBD1. This CDR3 contains 14 residues. From germline, CDR1 is SGHDT and CDR2 YYEEEE. V lost 1 base to trimming and J lost 13 bases; unmatched junction nucleotides: 10. The CDR3 region has the DNA TGTGCCAGCAGCTTGTCGGGAGTGACAGGGGCCCAGTTCTTC. This gives the protein CASSLSGVTGAQFF.

This clonotype has more than one count but fewer than ten. This sequence joins TRBV5-1 and TRBJ2-1, with a possible D match to TRBD2 (6 bases). The germline CDR1 and CDR2 sequences are SGHRS and YFSETQ. Between the trimmed V and J ends, which lost 2 bases and 6 bases, there was a span of 12 bases. The CDR3 totals 14 residues. The CDR3 sequence: CASSFDRLVNEQFF. DNA for the CDR3: TGCGCCAGCAGCTTCGACAGACTAGTCAATGAGCAGTTCTTC.

V is TRBV7-9 and J is TRBJ2-5, with TRBD2 matching 14 bases. CDR1 is SEHNR, CDR2 FQNEAQ, per germline (reference sequence). Unmatched junction bases numbered 7, after V lost 5 bases and J lost 5 bases. This CDR3 contains 16 residues. The CDR3 reads CASSEKGLAGVETQYF. CDR3 coding DNA: TGTGCCAGCAGCGAGAAGGGACTAGCGGGAGTGGAGACCCAGTACTTC.

This clonotype has just one count. V usage is TRBV14 and J usage is TRBJ1-2; D is unclear. With 4 bases removed from V and 4 bases from J, the gap between germline ends came to 7 bases. CDR3 length: 12 residues. Germline values: CDR1 SGHDN, CDR2 FVKESK. The chain's CDR3 is CASSRSPYGYTF. The DNA of the CDR3 is TGTGCCAGCAGCCGTTCCCCCTATGGCTACACCTTC.

This clonotype appeared a few times. The V gene is TRBV27, the J gene TRBJ2-2, with 11 bases aligning to TRBD2. Germline V gene lookup returns CDR1 MNHEY and CDR2 SMNVEV (reference sequence). This CDR3 spans 16 amino acids. V lost 5 bases, J lost 6 bases, and 8 bases stayed unmatched. The CDR3: CASSHLSGRGAGELFF. The CDR3 bases are TGTGCCAGCAGTCATCTTAGCGGGAGGGGCGCCGGGGAGCTGTTTTTT.

The table lists this clonotype with a few counts. The chain carries TRBV29-1 and TRBJ2-2; the D gene is possibly TRBD1 (5 bases). The CDR3 is 12 amino acids. Germline V CDR1 and CDR2: SQVTM, ANQGSEA. Trimming removed 7 bases at V and 4 bases at J, with 10 bases between. CDR3 nucleotides: TGCAGCGCTACCACAGGCACCGGGGAGCTGTTTTTT. Its protein is CSATTGTGELFF.